This T cell receptor beta chain was captured by sequencing in a study of T cell responses to AZD1222 COVID-19 vaccine. Study in general: Some second doses came at about 4 weeks and others at about 12 weeks; these were pooled. Findings and caveats of the study: White British donors predominated, females outnumbered males, and clonal diversity was possibly underestimated. Sampling that yielded the repertoires occurred only after the peak T cell response. A rise in Spike-specific TCR breadth and depth followed two AZD1222 doses.

TCRdb's copy holds only in-frame clones and misses some; the assay was immunoSEQ multiplex PCR. The sample yields under 130,000 clones, roughly 91% seen once. Germline CDR1 is MNHEY and CDR2 is SMNVEV (reference sequence). CDR3 length: 15 residues. Losses at the gene ends were 6 bases for V and 2 bases for J; bases not matched to a gene: 7. With respect to this clone: Its matching antigen is unknown.

The sequence was obtained from an adult in good health. This chain uses TRBV27 with TRBJ2-4, with TRBD2 matching over 7 bases. The sequences come from peripheral blood, collected on day 0 of AZD1222 vaccination. The CDR3: CASRPPGTTKNIQYF. The CDR3 DNA sequence: TGTGCCAGCAGACCTCCTGGGACTACCAAAAACATTCAGTACTTC.